The 21 T cell receptor beta chains below all came from one sample that was sequenced in a study of cytomegalovirus exposure and HLA in healthy donors (TCRdb year 2017). The library was obtained by the immunoSEQ multiplex PCR assay. For the multiplex PCR, a mixture combining 60 forward primers for TCR Vbeta segments and 13 reverse primers for TCR Jbeta segments was used. TCRdb's version of the immuneACCESS table is confined to in-frame rearrangements and falls short of the full clone set. An unresolved V gene accounts for under half of the shortfall where checked; the remainder is of unknown origin. This sample comprises roughly 140,000 clones, around three quarters of them detected only once. The ten biggest clones cover about 2.4% of the sample. Sequencing used PBMCs. These receptors were obtained from a woman under 30 in good health and CMV-seropositive.

This rearrangement joins TRBV7-9 to TRBJ2-5; 10 bases agree with TRBD2. Germline CDR1 is SEHNR and CDR2 is FQNEAQ (reference sequence). The CDR3 totals 14 residues. The trim removed 2 bases at V and 4 bases at J, leaving 1 base unmatched. Written as DNA, the CDR3 is TGTGCCAGCAGCTTAAGGACTAGCGGAGAGACCCAGTACTTC. Translation gives CASSLRTSGETQYF.

The V call is TRBV4-1, the J call TRBJ1-4; no firm D call. Germline values: CDR1 MGHRA, CDR2 YSYEKL. The CDR3 contains 15 residues. Trimming stripped 3 bases from V and 3 bases from J, with 11 bases between. In DNA, the CDR3 is TGCGCCAGCAGCCAGGGAGTGGTAGCTAATGAAAAACTGTTTTTT. Translation gives CASSQGVVANEKLFF.

V is TRBV29-1 and J is TRBJ2-2; possibly TRBD2 for D (6 bases). Deletions cut 4 bases from V and 6 bases from J, with 12 bases between. The CDR3 has 13 residues. From germline, CDR1 is SQVTM and CDR2 ANQGSEA. The CDR3 loop reads CSVVVQRAGELFF. In nucleotides, the CDR3 is TGCAGCGTTGTTGTCCAGCGGGCCGGGGAGCTGTTTTTT.

CDR3 protein: CASTKGVEAFF. The CDR3, as DNA: TGTGCCAGCACCAAGGGGGTGGAAGCTTTCTTT. This sequence joins TRBV5-4 and TRBJ1-1; the D gene is possibly TRBD1 (6 bases). V lost 6 bases, J lost 8 bases, and 11 bases lay in between. This CDR3 spans 11 amino acids. CDR1 and CDR2 (germline): SGHNT, YYREEE (reference sequence).

A single count supports this clone. The CDR3 reads CASSLGGTGSSDTQYF. CDR3 DNA sequence: TGTGCCAGCAGCTTAGGGGGGACAGGGTCATCAGATACGCAGTATTTT. The chain has TRBV7-6 and TRBJ2-3, with 9 bases fitting TRBD1. V dropped 1 base and J dropped 4; count of bases not matched to a gene: 6. Germline loops: CDR1 SGHVS, CDR2 FNYEAQ. This CDR3 is 16 amino acids long.

J is TRBJ1-2 and V is TRBV19; D uncertain. Germline CDR1 reads LNHDA; CDR2 reads SQIVND (reference sequence). Between the trimmed V and J ends, which lost 5 bases and 8 bases, there was a span of 9 bases. The CDR3 totals 11 residues. DNA of the CDR3: TGTGCCAGTAGTTCCGGAGAGGGCTACACCTTC. Amino acids: CASSSGEGYTF.

J is TRBJ1-4 and V is TRBV9; D remains ambiguous. Trimming shortened V by 0 bases and J by 4 bases, and 4 bases separated the two germline ends. CDR1 and CDR2 from the germline V gene are SGDLS and YYNGEE. CDR3 length equals 13 residues. The CDR3 here is CASSVDSNEKLFF. CDR3 sequence (DNA): TGTGCCAGCAGCGTAGACAGTAATGAAAAACTGTTTTTT.

The rearrangement links TRBV7-9 to TRBJ2-7; 12 nucleotides align to TRBD2. The V segment lost 2 bases and the J segment 1 base; nucleotides outside the gene matches: 3. The CDR3 consists of 16 residues. CDR1 is SEHNR, CDR2 FQNEAQ, per germline (reference sequence). DNA of the CDR3: TGTGCCAGCAGCTTACCGACTAGCGGGGGTTCCTACGAGCAGTACTTC. Its translation is CASSLPTSGGSYEQYF.

Regarding this clone: One end of the junction is discordant with germline, which a read error may explain. The chain combines TRBV7-9 with TRBJ1-6; a weak D match, TRBD1 (5 bases). The CDR3 loop spans 15 amino acids. Germline assignment: CDR1 SEHNR and CDR2 FQNEAQ (reference sequence). In DNA form, the CDR3 reads TGTTCCAGCAGCTTTTCGGGGGGTTCTAATTCACCCCTCCACTTT. This translates into CSSSFSGGSNSPLHF.

As DNA, the CDR3 is TGTGCCAGCAGCTTGGGGACTACCAACCGAGCAGAGACCCAGTACTTC. Protein: CASSLGTTNRAETQYF. The V call is TRBV5-6, the J call TRBJ2-5; D possibly corresponds to TRBD2 (6 bases). V was clipped by 0 bases and J by 4 bases, with 16 bases between them. The CDR3 sequence is 16 residues long. From germline, CDR1 is SGHDT and CDR2 YYEEEE.

This chain connects TRBV15 to TRBJ1-6; possibly TRBD1 for D (5 bases). V lost 0 bases to trimming and J lost 6 bases, with 9 bases between them. Germline lookup yields CDR1 LNHNV and CDR2 YYDKDF (reference sequence). The CDR3 has 15 residues. The CDR3 region has the DNA TGTGCCACCAGCAGAGAAGGGGCTCGTAATTCACCCCTCCACTTT. It codes for CATSREGARNSPLHF.

The CDR3 bases are TGTGCCAGCAGTGGGGGACACAACAATCAGCCCCAGCATTTT. Amino acid sequence: CASSGGHNNQPQHF. V and J are TRBV2 and TRBJ1-5; D perhaps matches TRBD1 (6 bases). The CDR3 consists of 14 residues. Looked up from germline, CDR1 is SNHLY and CDR2 is FYNNEI. V dropped 4 bases and J dropped 3 bases, with 10 bases sitting between them. Supplemented by reference TRBV2 and TRBJ1-5, the full variable domain reads EPEVTQTPSHQVTQMGQEVILRCVPISNHLYFYWYRQILGQKVEFLVSFYNNEISEKSEIFDDQFSVERPDGSNFTLKIRSTKLEDSAMYFCASSGGHNNQPQHFGDGTRLSIL.

This chain joins TRBV30 and TRBJ2-7; TRBD2 might be the D (6 bases). CDR1 GTSNPN and CDR2 SVGIG come from the germline V gene (reference sequence). V lost 5 bases and J 9 bases, leaving 11 bases between the germline ends. This CDR3 has 10 residues. CDR3 nucleotides: TGTGCCTGGGGCGGGGTGGGGCAGTACTTC. It is translated as CAWGGVGQYF. The complete variable domain, with remaining parts taken from reference TRBV30 and TRBJ2-7, reads SQTIHQWPATLVQPVGSPLSLECTVEGTSNPNLYWYRQAAGRGLQLLFYSVGIGQISSEVPQNLSASRPQDRQFILSSKKLLLSDSGFYLCAWGGVGQYFGPGTRLTVT.

The rearrangement links TRBV5-8 to TRBJ1-3, with 7 bases lining up with TRBD1. CDR1 is SGHTS, CDR2 YDEGEE, per germline. The V gene end was trimmed by 2 bases and the J gene end by 0 bases; junction bases not matched to a gene: 5. CDR3 length equals 16 residues. The CDR3 region is CASSLNRGSSGNTIYF. The CDR3 DNA reads TGTGCCAGCAGCTTAAACAGGGGATCCTCTGGAAACACCATATATTTT.

The gene calls are TRBV5-6 and TRBJ1-2, with TRBD1 as a possible D gene (5 bases). Germline V gene sequence: CDR1 SGHDT, CDR2 YYEEEE. CDR3 size: 14 residues. Trimming stripped 4 bases from V and 2 bases from J, with 12 bases between. The CDR3 reads CASSAGKSNYGYTF. In nucleotides, the CDR3 is TGTGCCAGCAGCGCAGGGAAATCGAACTATGGCTACACCTTC. The whole variable domain, remainder taken from reference TRBV5-6 and TRBJ1-2, is DAGVTQSPTHLIKTRGQQVTLRCSPKSGHDTVSWYQQALGQGPQFIFQYYEEEERQRGNFPDRFSGHQFPNYSSELNVNALLLGDSALYLCASSAGKSNYGYTFGSGTRLTVV.

A word on this clone: The CDR3 ends on some other residue instead of the conserved phenylalanine or tryptophan, so this is likely a read error. This chain links TRBV11-3 with TRBJ1-5; 7 bases fit TRBD1. There are 15 residues in the CDR3. Germline V lookup: CDR1 SGHNT, CDR2 YENEEA. V lost 5 bases to trimming and J lost 3 bases; unmatched junction nucleotides: 7. The CDR3: CASSAMDRYNQPQHL. CDR3 bases: TGTGCCAGCAGCGCGATGGACAGGTACAATCAGCCCCAGCATCTT.

This rearrangement joins TRBV30 to TRBJ1-3, with D perhaps TRBD1 (5 bases). V lost 4 bases to trimming and J lost 2 bases, with 9 bases between them. This CDR3 comprises 13 residues. Germline V gene sequence: CDR1 GTSNPN, CDR2 SVGIG (reference sequence). The CDR3 reads CAWNPGPGNTIYF. In DNA form, the CDR3 reads TGTGCCTGGAATCCAGGGCCTGGAAACACCATATATTTT.

The chain carries TRBV6-5 and TRBJ2-2; D possibly corresponds to TRBD1 (6 bases). Germline CDR1 and CDR2: MNHEY and SVGAGI. The V end was cut by 8 bases, the J end by 0 bases, with 13 bases between. The CDR3 extends over 15 amino acids. In DNA form, the CDR3 reads TGTGCCAGCTTCCGGGGACAACCGAACACCGGGGAGCTGTTTTTT. This sequence encodes CASFRGQPNTGELFF.

The rearrangement links TRBV5-4 to TRBJ2-3; TRBD2 matches at 8 bases. Looked up from germline, CDR1 is SGHNT and CDR2 is YYREEE (reference sequence). This CDR3 has 15 amino acids. With V trimmed by 0 bases and J by 3 bases, 3 bases remained unmatched. CDR3 DNA sequence: TGTGCCAGCAGCTTGGTTAGCGGGGAGACAGATACGCAGTATTTT. It encodes CASSLVSGETDTQYF.

This chain links TRBV5-1 with TRBJ1-6; D unclear. V lost 4 bases and J 6 bases, leaving 14 bases between the germline ends. The CDR3 spans 15 residues. The germline gives CDR1 SGHRS, CDR2 YFSETQ. The CDR3 region is CASSRQTEGNSPLHF. The CDR3 bases are TGCGCCAGCAGCCGACAAACAGAGGGTAATTCACCCCTCCACTTT.

The chain has TRBV6-1 and TRBJ2-7, with D uncertain. V was pared by 7 bases and J by 4 bases, with 11 bases between. Germline V gene sequence: CDR1 MNHNS, CDR2 SASEGT. The CDR3 spans 12 residues. The CDR3 reads CASTFGGYEQYF. CDR3 in DNA: TGTGCCAGCACTTTCGGCGGATACGAGCAGTACTTC.